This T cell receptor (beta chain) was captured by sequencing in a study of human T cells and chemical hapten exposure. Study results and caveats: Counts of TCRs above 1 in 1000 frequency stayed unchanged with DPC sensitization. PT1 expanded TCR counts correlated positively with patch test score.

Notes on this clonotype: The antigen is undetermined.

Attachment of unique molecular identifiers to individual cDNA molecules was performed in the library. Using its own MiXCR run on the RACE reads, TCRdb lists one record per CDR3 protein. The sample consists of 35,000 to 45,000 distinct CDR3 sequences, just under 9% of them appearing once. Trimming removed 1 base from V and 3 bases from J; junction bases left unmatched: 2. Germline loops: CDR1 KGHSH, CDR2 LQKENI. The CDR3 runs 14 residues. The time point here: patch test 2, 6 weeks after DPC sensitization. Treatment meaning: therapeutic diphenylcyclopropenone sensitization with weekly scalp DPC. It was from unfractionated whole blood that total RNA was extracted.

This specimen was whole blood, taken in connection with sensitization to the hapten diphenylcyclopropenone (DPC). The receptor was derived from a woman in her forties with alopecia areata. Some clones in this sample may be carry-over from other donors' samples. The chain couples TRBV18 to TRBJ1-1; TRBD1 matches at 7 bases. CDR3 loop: CASSPRQGDTEAFF. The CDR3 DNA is TGTGCCAGCTCACCACGACAGGGTGACACTGAAGCTTTCTTT.